Sequencing of this T cell receptor (beta chain) was carried out in a study of T cell changes during pregnancy in multiple sclerosis. Assay used: immunoSEQ multiplex PCR; TCRdb lists only in-frame clones, some missing. The data show around 27,000 clones, with under 95% seen just once and roughly 0.42% held by the top ten. CDR1 and CDR2 from the germline V gene are SGHTA and FQGTGA. Trimming stripped 5 bases from V and 1 base from J, with 11 bases between. The CDR3 consists of 14 residues. This receptor was taken from a female donor with multiple sclerosis, enrolled in a pregnancy study. The chain employs TRBV7-3 and TRBJ1-2; D gene ambiguous. Sequenced here: CD4+ T cells from peripheral blood mononuclear cells, sampled after pregnancy. The chain's CDR3 is CASSPTAVNYGYTF. The CDR3 bases are TGTGCCAGCAGCCCTACCGCGGTTAACTATGGCTACACCTTC.